A selection of T cell receptor beta chains follows, all from one sample in a study of control samples from healthy donors and cancer patients. Only in-frame clones appear in the TCRdb table, and some are missing; sequencing was by immunoSEQ multiplex PCR. The data hold about 170,000 clones, with 91% observed a single time. The material sequenced was blood. The receptors originated from a woman between 40 and 50 years old in good health. Each CDR3 is given with its conserved first and last residue. D genes are given only for firm matches. Clone sizes are given selectively: once, few, many, or a class where the clone is expanded.

v_call	d_call	clone_size	j_call	cdr3_aa	cdr3_nt
TRBV7-6	NA	NA	TRBJ2-5	CASSPAPVAETQYF	TGTGCCAGCAGCCCCGCCCCAGTCGCGGAGACCCAGTACTTC
TRBV7-2	TRBD2	NA	TRBJ2-1	CASSDGGAVGYNEQFF	TGTGCCAGCAGCGACGGGGGGGCCGTTGGCTACAATGAGCAGTTCTTC
TRBV2	NA	NA	TRBJ1-1	CASTRGGGTEAFF	TGTGCCAGCACCCGGGGGGGTGGAACTGAAGCTTTCTTT
TRBV2	TRBD2	NA	TRBJ2-5	CASRAGGAQETQYF	TGTGCCAGCAGGGCGGGGGGGGCCCAAGAGACCCAGTACTTC
TRBV7-2	NA	NA	TRBJ2-3	CASSLASRGARADTQYF	TGTGCCAGCAGCTTAGCGTCCAGGGGGGCCAGGGCAGATACGCAGTATTTT
TRBV19	NA	NA	TRBJ2-2	CASSIERGNTGELFF	TGTGCCAGTAGTATAGAGCGGGGGAACACCGGGGAGCTGTTTTTT
TRBV4-1	NA	NA	TRBJ1-1	CASSQDPVPGNTEAFF	TGCGCCAGCAGCCAAGATCCAGTCCCTGGGAACACTGAAGCTTTCTTT
TRBV7-9	NA	NA	TRBJ2-3	CASRKEDTQYF	TGTGCCAGCAGAAAAGAAGATACGCAGTATTTT
TRBV6-2/TRBV6-3	NA	NA	TRBJ1-3	CASSDRDPGNTIYF	TGTGCCAGCAGCGACCGGGACCCTGGAAACACCATATATTTT
TRBV6-6	NA	NA	TRBJ1-2	CASSSHTTANYGYTF	TGTGCCAGCAGTTCCCACACGACAGCTAACTATGGCTACACCTTC
TRBV19	TRBD2	NA	TRBJ2-5	CASSFSGGPGETQYF	TGTGCCAGTAGCTTTAGCGGGGGGCCCGGAGAGACCCAGTACTTC
TRBV12-3/TRBV12-4	NA	once	TRBJ1-5	CASSRQDQPQHF	TGTGCCAGCAGTCGACAGGATCAGCCCCAGCATTTT
TRBV28	TRBD1	NA	TRBJ1-5	CASSGTGGHQPQHF	TGTGCCAGCAGTGGCACAGGGGGTCATCAGCCCCAGCATTTT